This entry lists 19 T cell receptor beta chains sequenced from one sample in a study of CD8 T cells in Susac syndrome. RNA amounts of about 0.5 to 1 ug underwent reverse transcription with random hexamers. Via MiXCR, TCRdb re-called the immunoSEQ multiplex PCR reads, giving one row per CDR3 protein. The data contain over 150,000 distinct CDR3 sequences, roughly 94% of them singletons. Sample: CD4+ T cells from PBMCs. Every receptor here comes from a human donor with Susac syndrome.

The V call is TRBV24-1, the J call TRBJ2-1, with D possibly TRBD2 on 7 matching bases. The CDR3 loop spans 13 amino acids. Germline CDR1 and CDR2: KGHDR and SFDVKD. V was pared by 9 bases and J by 7 bases, with 15 bases between. The CDR3 DNA reads as TGTGCCACCGGTCGGGGGGCCTTGAATGAGCAGTTCTTC. Residues: CATGRGALNEQFF.

The chain uses TRBV6-7 and TRBJ1-1, with no clear D. TRBV6-7 is annotated as an ORF whose role is uncertain. With 2 bases removed from V and 2 bases from J, the gap between germline ends came to 21 bases. The CDR3 runs 18 residues. DNA for the CDR3: TGTGCCAGCAGTTACGGTCACCATGTGGAGGAGGTAAACACTGAAGCTTTCTTT. The encoded protein is CASSYGHHVEEVNTEAFF.

The chain combines TRBV30 with TRBJ2-2; D is perhaps TRBD1 (6 bases). Trimming removed 4 bases at V and 4 bases at J, with 10 bases between. CDR1 is GTSNPN, CDR2 SVGIG, per germline (reference sequence). This CDR3 is 13 amino acids long. CDR3 loop: CAWTGTFTGELFF. The CDR3 coding sequence is TGTGCCTGGACAGGGACATTCACCGGGGAGCTGTTTTTT.

The chain uses TRBV28 and TRBJ1-4; a possible D gene is TRBD1 (5 bases). The V and J ends lost 7 bases and 8 bases respectively, with 11 bases between them. This CDR3 is 12 amino acids long. Germline CDR1 and CDR2: MDHEN and SYDVKM. The CDR3 sequence: CASTGQYEKLFF. CDR3 DNA: TGTGCCAGCACAGGGCAATACGAAAAACTGTTTTTT.

This chain links TRBV5-1 with TRBJ1-2, with D perhaps matching TRBD1 (5 bases). This CDR3 spans 14 amino acids. Germline loops: CDR1 SGHRS, CDR2 YFSETQ. V lost 3 bases and J 6 bases, leaving 15 bases between the germline ends. The CDR3 loop reads CASSSRDGLDGYTF. CDR3 DNA: TGCGCCAGCAGCTCCCGGGACGGCTTAGATGGCTACACCTTC.

The count of this clonotype is one. V and J are TRBV28 and TRBJ2-7, with D perhaps matching TRBD2 (5 bases). The CDR3 is 14 residues long. Trimming removed 3 bases from V and 6 bases from J, with 15 bases in between. Per the germline V gene, CDR1 is MDHEN and CDR2 is SYDVKM. The CDR3 DNA reads TGTGCCAGCAGTTTTGGTGGGAGCCGGGGCGAGCAGTACTTC. Translating gives CASSFGGSRGEQYF.

The genes are TRBV20-1 and TRBJ2-3, with 9 bases matching TRBD2. V lost 4 bases and J lost 5; bases outside the gene matches: 4. The CDR3 sequence is 13 residues long. Germline V gene data show CDR1 as DFQATT and CDR2 as SNEGSKA (reference sequence). CDR3 coding DNA: TGCAGTGCTAAGGCGGGGGGGGGAGATACGCAGTATTTT. Its protein is CSAKAGGGDTQYF.

The V gene is TRBV5-4, the J gene TRBJ1-4, with 7 bases matching TRBD1. The V and J ends lost 4 bases and 4 bases, in that order; junction bases with no gene match: 4. Germline V CDR1 and CDR2: SGHNT, YYREEE (reference sequence). CDR3 length: 14 residues. CDR3 loop: CASSLDRNNEKLFF. The CDR3 coding sequence is TGTGCCAGCAGCCTGGACAGGAATAATGAAAAACTGTTTTTT.

The chain couples TRBV29-1 to TRBJ2-3; no reliable D call. The CDR3 runs to 13 residues. Germline values: CDR1 SQVTM, CDR2 ANQGSEA. V was clipped by 6 bases and J by 0 bases, with 10 bases between them. The CDR3 spells CSVKGRSTDTQYF. In DNA form, the CDR3 reads TGCAGCGTCAAAGGACGCAGCACAGATACGCAGTATTTT.

V gene TRBV30 combines with J gene TRBJ2-7, with TRBD1 matching 8 bases. From germline, CDR1 is GTSNPN and CDR2 SVGIG (reference sequence). There are 14 residues in the CDR3. J lost 3 bases, V lost 2 bases, and 6 bases had no gene match. As DNA, the CDR3 is TGTGCCTGGAGTCGGACAGGGACCTACTACGAGCAGTACTTC. Protein sequence: CAWSRTGTYYEQYF.

Only a few counts were recorded for this clonotype. V and J are TRBV6-1 and TRBJ2-7, with 7 bases fitting TRBD1. V shed 4 bases, J shed 3 bases, and the junction held 9 bases outside the gene matches. The CDR3 covers 15 residues. Per the germline V gene, CDR1 is MNHNS and CDR2 is SASEGT. The CDR3 protein is CASSVIGGQNYEQYF. The CDR3 coding sequence is TGTGCCAGCAGTGTTATAGGGGGACAGAACTACGAGCAGTACTTC.

This rearrangement joins TRBV15 to TRBJ2-2; 8 bases match TRBD1. The germline V gene encodes CDR1 LNHNV and CDR2 YYDKDF (reference sequence). CDR3 length: 15 amino acids. J was trimmed by 4 bases and V by 0 bases; bases with no gene match: 1. The CDR3 spells CATSRDRGLTGELFF. The CDR3 bases are TGTGCCACCAGCAGAGACAGGGGGCTCACCGGGGAGCTGTTTTTT.

The rearrangement uses TRBV9 and TRBJ2-1; D remains ambiguous. The CDR3 extends over 14 amino acids. Trimming pared 4 bases from V and 0 bases from J, leaving 8 bases between. The V gene's germline CDR1 is SGDLS and CDR2 YYNGEE. CDR3 in DNA: TGTGCCAGCAGCCCGAAAAGCTCCTACAATGAGCAGTTCTTC. Translating gives CASSPKSSYNEQFF.

The CDR3 reads CASRPHRGAQGDEKLFF. As DNA, the CDR3 is TGCGCCAGCAGACCACATCGGGGTGCCCAGGGTGATGAAAAACTGTTTTTT. The chain combines TRBV4-1 with TRBJ1-4; perhaps TRBD1 as D (5 bases). Germline V gene data show CDR1 as MGHRA and CDR2 as YSYEKL. This CDR3 is 17 amino acids long. The V end lost 6 bases, the J end lost 6 bases, and 23 bases lay between the germline ends.

This chain connects TRBV6-5 to TRBJ1-1; the D gene is possibly TRBD1 (5 bases). The CDR3 is 14 residues long. The germline V and J ends were trimmed by 5 bases and 0 bases, with 10 bases remaining between them. Germline CDR1 and CDR2: MNHEY and SVGAGI. The CDR3 coding sequence is TGTGCCAGCAGTCGGGACGGGATGAACACTGAAGCTTTCTTT. This codes for CASSRDGMNTEAFF.

This clonotype has just one count. The CDR3 here is CASATLGQSNSPLHF. For the CDR3, the DNA is TGTGCCAGCGCCACTCTAGGACAGTCTAATTCACCCCTCCACTTT. The chain links TRBV6-1 to TRBJ1-6, with D tentatively TRBD1 (6 bases). The CDR3 is 15 residues long. The V end lost 8 bases, the J end lost 6 bases, and 17 bases lay between the germline ends. Germline lookup yields CDR1 MNHNS and CDR2 SASEGT.

The chain is built from TRBV20-1 and TRBJ2-4, with D perhaps TRBD1 or TRBD2 (5 bases each). The CDR3 covers 19 residues. Trimming took off 2 bases at V and 3 bases at J, with 26 bases between the two ends. CDR1 is DFQATT and CDR2 is SNEGSKA in the germline V gene (reference sequence). The CDR3 sequence: CSARSSYRESSQGKNIQYF. In DNA form, the CDR3 reads TGCAGTGCTAGAAGTTCCTACCGGGAATCTTCCCAGGGCAAAAACATTCAGTACTTC.

V usage is TRBV4-2 and J usage is TRBJ1-1; a possible D gene is TRBD1 (5 bases). This CDR3 region has 15 residues. Per the germline V gene, CDR1 is LGHNA and CDR2 is YNFKEQ. V lost 0 bases, J lost 0 bases, and 8 bases lay in between. CDR3 protein: CASSQEGQLNTEAFF. The CDR3, as DNA: TGTGCCAGCAGCCAAGAGGGGCAGCTGAACACTGAAGCTTTCTTT.

This chain uses TRBV11-2 with TRBJ2-7; D might be TRBD1 or TRBD2, each matching 6 bases. Per the germline V gene, CDR1 is SGHAT and CDR2 is FQNNGV. The length of the CDR3 is 14 residues. With 5 bases removed from V and 3 bases from J, the gap between germline ends came to 14 bases. The CDR3 DNA reads as TGTGCCAGCAGCCCTATTGGAGGGGGCTACGAGCAGTACTTC. Residues: CASSPIGGGYEQYF.